This T cell receptor (beta chain) was identified during a study of blood T cell repertoires in COVID-19. For the study at large: Samples taken during acute and convalescent COVID-19 were collected in the United States, Italy and Spain. Sample material is recorded as cDNA or gDNA derived from T cells, B-cell-depleted T cells, or PBMCs.

The CDR3 contains 14 residues. The J segment lost 2 bases and the V segment lost 6 bases, leaving 3 bases of the junction unmatched. The V gene's germline CDR1 is MDHEN and CDR2 SYDVKM. In the original workflow: Reference gene primers were amplified, and this amplification served to estimate nucleated cell counts. This table comes from immunoSEQ multiplex PCR, and its TCRdb copy is limited to in-frame clones, with some not included. V, J and clone size reflect that table, while D and trimming were determined from the DNA. The sample holds tens of thousands of clones; roughly 87% are singletons and the top ten take about 48%.

This TCR came from a human donor with acute or convalescent COVID-19. The donor label of this sample is uncertain. Source material: peripheral blood. The V gene is TRBV28, the J gene TRBJ2-3, with 9 nucleotides matching TRBD1. The chain's CDR3 is CASSRTGVTDTQYF. The CDR3 region has the DNA TGTGCCAGCAGCCGGACAGGGGTCACAGATACGCAGTATTTT.